Following are 11 T cell receptor beta chains from one sample sequenced in a study of memory CD4+ T cells and cytomegalovirus serostatus. Single viable CD3+CD4+CD8-CD45RO+ cells were sorted as the memory CD4+ T cells. Method: immunoSEQ multiplex PCR; TCRdb's copy keeps in-frame clones and lacks some. The sample yields 35,000 to 40,000 clones, approximately 79% seen once. Sequencing was performed on memory CD4+ T cells from blood. These receptors originate from an adult in good health and CMV-seropositive.

The chain joins TRBV7-3 to TRBJ2-2; a weak D match, TRBD2 (5 bases). Deletions cut 5 bases from V and 7 bases from J, with 14 bases between. This CDR3 has 14 residues. From germline, CDR1 is SGHTA and CDR2 FQGTGA. The CDR3 here is CASSRTGEIGELFF. CDR3 DNA: TGTGCCAGCAGCAGAACTGGGGAGATCGGGGAGCTGTTTTTT.

This chain uses TRBV19 with TRBJ1-2, with 10 positions matching TRBD1. The ends lost 5 bases at V and 8 bases at J; junction bases unmatched: 8. Germline loops: CDR1 LNHDA, CDR2 SQIVND (reference sequence). The CDR3 covers 14 residues. CDR3 DNA: TGTGCCAGTAGTGACAGGGGGCGAGAAAGAGGCTACACCTTC. Translation gives CASSDRGRERGYTF. The full variable domain, completed using reference TRBV19 and TRBJ1-2, is DGGITQSPKYLFRKEGQNVTLSCEQNLNHDAMYWYRQDPGQGLRLIYYSQIVNDFQKGDIAEGYSVSREKKESFPLTVTSAQKNPTAFYLCASSDRGRERGYTFGSGTRLTVV.

This clone was recorded only once. V and J are TRBV7-9 and TRBJ1-6; D is undetermined. The CDR3 totals 15 residues. Per the germline V gene, CDR1 is SEHNR and CDR2 is FQNEAQ (reference sequence). The V end was cut by 0 bases, the J end by 9 bases, with 12 bases between. The CDR3 region has the DNA TGTGCCAGCAGCTTAGCGTTGGCCGGTTCTTCACCCCTCCACTTT. The encoded protein is CASSLALAGSSPLHF.

The rearrangement links TRBV19 to TRBJ2-1, with D maybe TRBD2 (5 bases). CDR1 is LNHDA, CDR2 SQIVND, per germline (reference sequence). The germline V and J ends were trimmed by 8 bases and 1 base, with 12 bases remaining between them. This CDR3 comprises 14 residues. The CDR3 loop is CASQGGSSYNEQFF. The CDR3 DNA sequence: TGTGCCAGTCAAGGTGGGAGTTCCTACAATGAGCAGTTCTTC.

Written as DNA, the CDR3 is TGTGCCAGCAGCATTGTGGAGTATGGCTACACCTTC. This gives the protein CASSIVEYGYTF. This chain links TRBV7-9 with TRBJ1-2; unclear D gene. Germline V gives CDR1 SEHNR, CDR2 FQNEAQ (reference sequence). The CDR3 totals 12 residues. Trimming left V 5 bases short and J 5 bases short, with 9 bases between.

The CDR3 spells CASSSPGSLTGNTIYF. CDR3 sequence (DNA): TGTGCCAGCAGCTCGCCCGGGAGCCTAACTGGAAACACCATATATTTT. This sequence joins TRBV7-7 and TRBJ1-3; D is unresolved. Trimming removed 4 bases from V and 2 bases from J, with 15 bases in between. The CDR3 has 16 residues. The germline V gene encodes CDR1 SSHAT and CDR2 FNYEAQ (reference sequence).

This clone was seen just once. This CDR3 is CASSTQGYGGGDEQFF. CDR3 in DNA: TGTGCCAGTAGTACACAGGGATATGGCGGGGGCGATGAGCAGTTCTTC. The rearrangement uses TRBV19 and TRBJ2-1; D possibly corresponds to TRBD2 (7 bases). Germline V lookup: CDR1 LNHDA, CDR2 SQIVND (reference sequence). CDR3 length equals 16 residues. V lost 4 bases, J lost 8 bases, and 21 bases lay in between.

The chain employs TRBV9 and TRBJ2-2; D is perhaps TRBD2 (5 bases). The CDR3 contains 15 residues. Germline CDR1 and CDR2: SGDLS and YYNGEE. Trimming left V 0 bases short and J 0 bases short, with 6 bases between. This CDR3 is CASSVGSANTGELFF. The CDR3 DNA follows: TGTGCCAGCAGCGTAGGTAGCGCGAACACCGGGGAGCTGTTTTTT.

This rearrangement joins TRBV5-1 to TRBJ2-7, with 7 bases lining up with TRBD1. Per germline, CDR1 SGHRS and CDR2 YFSETQ. V was pared by 4 bases and J by 2 bases, with 3 bases of the junction left unmatched. The CDR3 spans 13 residues. The CDR3 spells CASSVGTAYEQYF. The DNA of the CDR3 is TGCGCCAGCAGCGTAGGGACAGCCTACGAGCAGTACTTC.

The rearrangement uses TRBV10-3 and TRBJ2-1; 8 bases line up with TRBD2. The junction had 8 bases not matched to a gene; V was cut back by 4 bases and J by 0 bases. The germline CDR1 and CDR2 sequences are ENHRY and SYGVKD. The CDR3 totals 17 residues. CDR3 sequence reads: CAISGISGASSYNEQFF. The DNA for the CDR3 is TGTGCCATCAGTGGGATTAGCGGGGCAAGCTCCTACAATGAGCAGTTCTTC.

The chain links TRBV15 to TRBJ2-2; 12 nucleotides line up with TRBD1. CDR1 and CDR2 from the germline V gene are LNHNV and YYDKDF (reference sequence). The CDR3 has 17 amino acids. Losses at the gene ends were 6 bases for V and 6 bases for J; bases not matched to a gene: 11. The CDR3 DNA reads TGTGCCACCAGTCCCGGCGGGACAGGGGGCTTGGCCGGGGAGCTGTTTTTT. The encoded protein is CATSPGGTGGLAGELFF.